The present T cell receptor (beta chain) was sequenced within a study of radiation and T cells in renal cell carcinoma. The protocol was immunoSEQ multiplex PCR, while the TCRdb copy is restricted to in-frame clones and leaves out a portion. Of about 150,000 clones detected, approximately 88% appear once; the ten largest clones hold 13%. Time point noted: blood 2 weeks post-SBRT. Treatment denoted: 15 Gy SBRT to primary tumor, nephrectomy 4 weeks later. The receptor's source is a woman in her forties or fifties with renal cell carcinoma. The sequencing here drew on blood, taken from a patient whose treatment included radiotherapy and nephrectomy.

The CDR3 DNA reads TGTGCCAGCAGCCGCGGTTGGTCACGGGGGGACAGCTCCTACGAGCAGTACTTC. It is translated as CASSRGWSRGDSSYEQYF. The rearrangement joins TRBV7-9 to TRBJ2-7; D tentatively reads TRBD1 or TRBD2 (7 bases each). Trimming shortened V by 5 bases and J by 0 bases, and 23 bases separated the two germline ends. CDR3 length equals 18 residues. CDR1 and CDR2 (germline): SEHNR, FQNEAQ (reference sequence).